These T cell receptor beta chains were read from a single sample in a study of blood T cell repertoires in COVID-19. Method: immunoSEQ multiplex PCR; TCRdb's copy keeps in-frame clones and lacks some. This sample has a few hundred thousand clones, with approximately 82% found just once. The material sequenced was PBMCs or T cells enriched from blood (not recorded which). The origin of the receptors is a man aged 35-49 years who had been exposed to COVID-19. Each CDR3 is given with its conserved first and last residue. The order of the fields is V gene, D gene, J gene, clone size, CDR3 DNA, CDR3 protein. A D gene is named only where the DNA matches it firmly. Where a row states a size, it is once, few, many or the class of an expanded clone; other rows omit it.

v_call: TRBV5-1; d_call: NA; j_call: TRBJ2-7; clone_size: NA; cdr3_nt: TGCGCCAGCAGTTACGACACCTACGAGCAGTACTTC; cdr3_aa: CASSYDTYEQYF
v_call: TRBV18; d_call: NA; j_call: TRBJ1-5; clone_size: NA; cdr3_nt: TGTGCCAGCTCACCTCAGGGAAGCAATCAGCCCCAGCATTTT; cdr3_aa: CASSPQGSNQPQHF
v_call: TRBV9; d_call: TRBD2; j_call: TRBJ2-7; clone_size: once; cdr3_nt: TGTGCCAGCAGCCCCTCGGGGGGGGACGAGCAGTACTTC; cdr3_aa: CASSPSGGDEQYF
v_call: TRBV4-1; d_call: NA; j_call: TRBJ1-3; clone_size: NA; cdr3_nt: TGCGCCAGCAGCCAAGAAAGAAAGAGCTCTGGAAACACCATATATTTT; cdr3_aa: CASSQERKSSGNTIYF
v_call: TRBV19; d_call: TRBD1; j_call: TRBJ2-7; clone_size: once; cdr3_nt: TGTGCCACTACGGACAGGGTCTACGAGCAGTACTTC; cdr3_aa: CATTDRVYEQYF
v_call: TRBV29-1; d_call: NA; j_call: TRBJ2-7; clone_size: NA; cdr3_nt: TGCAGCGTTGCGCGAGGACAGGAGCAGTACTTC; cdr3_aa: CSVARGQEQYF
v_call: TRBV10-1; d_call: NA; j_call: TRBJ2-3; clone_size: once; cdr3_nt: TGCGCCAGCAGTGAATCCCCTCCGGATACGCAGTATTTT; cdr3_aa: CASSESPPDTQYF
v_call: TRBV7-3; d_call: TRBD2; j_call: TRBJ2-1; clone_size: NA; cdr3_nt: TGTGCCAGCAGCTTAGGGACTAGCCTCAATGAGCAGTTCTTC; cdr3_aa: CASSLGTSLNEQFF
v_call: TRBV3-1/TRBV3-2; d_call: NA; j_call: TRBJ2-7; clone_size: NA; cdr3_nt: TGTGCCAGCAGCCAAGGACTAGGGGCCTACGAGCAGTACTTC; cdr3_aa: CASSQGLGAYEQYF
v_call: TRBV19; d_call: TRBD1; j_call: TRBJ1-4; clone_size: NA; cdr3_nt: TGTGCCAGTCAAGACAGGGGTAGTGAAAAACTGTTTTTT; cdr3_aa: CASQDRGSEKLFF
v_call: TRBV18; d_call: NA; j_call: TRBJ1-5; clone_size: NA; cdr3_nt: TGTGCCAGCTCACCCACCAGGGATCAGCCCCAGCATTTT; cdr3_aa: CASSPTRDQPQHF
v_call: TRBV18; d_call: NA; j_call: TRBJ2-4; clone_size: NA; cdr3_nt: TGTGCCAGCTTACCAGATGCGGCCAAAAACATTCAGTACTTC; cdr3_aa: CASLPDAAKNIQYF
v_call: TRBV30; d_call: NA; j_call: TRBJ2-2; clone_size: many; cdr3_nt: TGTGCCTGGAGCCGTGCGGGATTAGAGGTCGGGGAGCTGTTTTTT; cdr3_aa: CAWSRAGLEVGELFF
v_call: TRBV11-1; d_call: TRBD2; j_call: TRBJ2-1; clone_size: once; cdr3_nt: TGTGCCAGCAGCTTGGCGGGAGTACAGCAGTTCTTC; cdr3_aa: CASSLAGVQQFF
v_call: TRBV4-1; d_call: NA; j_call: TRBJ1-1; clone_size: NA; cdr3_nt: TGCGCCAGCAGTCAAAGAAGTCAAACAGGGTTGAGCACTGAAGCTTTCTTT; cdr3_aa: CASSQRSQTGLSTEAFF
v_call: TRBV5-1; d_call: TRBD1; j_call: TRBJ2-4; clone_size: NA; cdr3_nt: TGCGCCAGCAGCGAAACGACAGGGGGCAACATTCAGTACTTC; cdr3_aa: CASSETTGGNIQYF
v_call: TRBV4-1; d_call: NA; j_call: TRBJ2-7; clone_size: NA; cdr3_nt: TGCGCCAGCAGGACCACGTCGACAGGCACCTACGAGCAGTACTTC; cdr3_aa: CASRTTSTGTYEQYF
v_call: TRBV25-1; d_call: TRBD2; j_call: TRBJ2-7; clone_size: NA; cdr3_nt: TGTGCCAGCAGTTTGACTAGCGGGATAGGTGAGCAGTACTTC; cdr3_aa: CASSLTSGIGEQYF
v_call: TRBV30; d_call: TRBD2; j_call: TRBJ2-1; clone_size: NA; cdr3_nt: TGTGCCTGGTCTAAACCGGGACTAGCGGGAATCAATGAGCAGTTCTTC; cdr3_aa: CAWSKPGLAGINEQFF
v_call: TRBV27; d_call: NA; j_call: TRBJ2-2; clone_size: NA; cdr3_nt: TGTGCCAGCAGGAGAGGAGGGTCCACCGGGGAGCTGTTTTTT; cdr3_aa: CASRRGGSTGELFF
v_call: TRBV6-5; d_call: NA; j_call: TRBJ1-2; clone_size: few; cdr3_nt: TGTGCCAGCGGAGGCTTACTCAACTATGGCTACACCTTC; cdr3_aa: CASGGLLNYGYTF
v_call: TRBV9; d_call: TRBD1; j_call: TRBJ1-1; clone_size: NA; cdr3_nt: TGTGCCAGCAGCGTGGGGGGACAGATGAACACTGAAGCTTTCTTT; cdr3_aa: CASSVGGQMNTEAFF
v_call: TRBV12-5; d_call: NA; j_call: TRBJ2-1; clone_size: NA; cdr3_nt: TGTGCTAGTGGGCCCCCAGGTGTCGGGAGTTCTAATGAGCAGTTCTTC; cdr3_aa: CASGPPGVGSSNEQFF
v_call: TRBV7-9; d_call: TRBD2; j_call: TRBJ2-3; clone_size: NA; cdr3_nt: TGTGCCAGCAGCTCGACCTTACTAGCGACGGGCCAAGATACGCAGTATTTT; cdr3_aa: CASSSTLLATGQDTQYF
v_call: TRBV12-5; d_call: TRBD2; j_call: TRBJ2-2; clone_size: NA; cdr3_nt: TGTGCTAGTGGTTTGGGCCAGCGGGAGACCGGGGAGCTGTTTTTT; cdr3_aa: CASGLGQRETGELFF
v_call: TRBV18; d_call: NA; j_call: TRBJ2-5; clone_size: NA; cdr3_nt: TGTGCCAGCTCACCGGGGGGAGTTCAAGAGACCCAGTACTTC; cdr3_aa: CASSPGGVQETQYF
v_call: TRBV7-6; d_call: NA; j_call: TRBJ2-7; clone_size: NA; cdr3_nt: TGTGCCAGCAGCCCCCAGGAAGGAGGCTACGAGCAGTACTTC; cdr3_aa: CASSPQEGGYEQYF
v_call: TRBV7-3; d_call: NA; j_call: TRBJ2-5; clone_size: NA; cdr3_nt: TGTGCCAGCAGCTTAAATCACAGGGAACCGACCCAGTACTTC; cdr3_aa: CASSLNHREPTQYF
v_call: TRBV7-2; d_call: TRBD1; j_call: TRBJ1-6; clone_size: NA; cdr3_nt: TGTGCCAGCAGCTTAAGTCCAGGGGGGCAGGGGTCACCCCTCCACTTT; cdr3_aa: CASSLSPGGQGSPLHF
v_call: TRBV21-1; d_call: NA; j_call: TRBJ1-5; clone_size: NA; cdr3_nt: TGTGCCAGCAGCATTAGACGACAGGACAGGGTCTATGGGCAGCCCCAGCATTTT; cdr3_aa: CASSIRRQDRVYGQPQHF
v_call: TRBV12-3/TRBV12-4; d_call: NA; j_call: TRBJ2-5; clone_size: NA; cdr3_nt: TGTGCCAGCAGTTTAGGGGAGAAGGAGACCCAGTACTTC; cdr3_aa: CASSLGEKETQYF
v_call: TRBV12-3/TRBV12-4; d_call: TRBD1; j_call: TRBJ2-5; clone_size: NA; cdr3_nt: TGTGCCAGCAGATATGACAGGGCAGAGACCCAGTACTTC; cdr3_aa: CASRYDRAETQYF
v_call: TRBV30; d_call: NA; j_call: TRBJ2-7; clone_size: few; cdr3_nt: TGTGCCTGGAGTCGGGGGAAAGGCTACGAGCAGTACTTC; cdr3_aa: CAWSRGKGYEQYF
v_call: TRBV29-1; d_call: NA; j_call: TRBJ1-4; clone_size: NA; cdr3_nt: TGCAGCGTTGTTAAACCAGGGCGAGAAAAACTGTTTTTT; cdr3_aa: CSVVKPGREKLFF
v_call: TRBV24-1; d_call: TRBD1; j_call: TRBJ2-2; clone_size: NA; cdr3_nt: TGTGCCACCAGTGACCACCTACGACAGGGTTTCAGTTCCGGGGAGCTGTTTTTT; cdr3_aa: CATSDHLRQGFSSGELFF
v_call: TRBV6-5; d_call: TRBD1; j_call: TRBJ1-6; clone_size: NA; cdr3_nt: TGTGCCAGCAGCAGGGGGGCGGATCGGGATTCACCCCTCCACTTT; cdr3_aa: CASSRGADRDSPLHF
v_call: TRBV24-1; d_call: TRBD2; j_call: TRBJ2-1; clone_size: few; cdr3_nt: TGTGCCACCAGTGAGGGACTAGCGGGAGTCGGCGATGAGCAGTTCTTC; cdr3_aa: CATSEGLAGVGDEQFF
v_call: TRBV19; d_call: NA; j_call: TRBJ2-7; clone_size: once; cdr3_nt: TGTGCCAGTAGTATGGTGACAGGAACAAAATACGAGCAGTACTTC; cdr3_aa: CASSMVTGTKYEQYF
v_call: TRBV30; d_call: NA; j_call: TRBJ2-5; clone_size: once; cdr3_nt: TGTGCCTGGACAACGACCCCCGGGAGTCAAGAGACCCAGTACTTC; cdr3_aa: CAWTTTPGSQETQYF
v_call: TRBV19; d_call: TRBD2; j_call: TRBJ2-5; clone_size: NA; cdr3_nt: TGTGCCAGTAGTATTATTAGCGGGAGGGAGACCCAGTACTTC; cdr3_aa: CASSIISGRETQYF
v_call: TRBV19; d_call: NA; j_call: TRBJ2-1; clone_size: many; cdr3_nt: TGTGCCAGTAGTATAGGAGGCGGGAAAATGTACAATGAGCAGTTCTTC; cdr3_aa: CASSIGGGKMYNEQFF